The 21 T cell receptor beta chains reported below all come from one sample, sequenced in a study of shared clonotypes between healthy human individuals (dated by TCRdb to the early 2020s). The receptor library was made with the immunoSEQ multiplex PCR assay. TCRdb stores this immuneACCESS table with in-frame sequences only. Part of the clones is absent; in the studies checked, under half of the shortfall reflects unresolved V genes, and no reason is known for the rest. The sample table lists about 1.1 million clones, 75% to 85% of them with a count of one. The ten largest clones capture around 0.47% of the sample. What was sequenced was memory CD4+ T cells from PBMCs. In the paper's terms, the cell subset or site label means: CD45RA-negative fraction. These receptors originate from a man between 18 and 29 years old in good health. Some clones in this sample may be carry-over from other donors' samples.

CDR3 sequence reads: CSVPRDRGEEAFF. CDR3 nucleotide sequence: TGCAGCGTGCCCCGGGACAGGGGGGAAGAAGCTTTCTTT. This chain uses TRBV29-1 with TRBJ1-1; 11 bases agree with TRBD1. The CDR3 spans 13 residues. Per germline, CDR1 SQVTM and CDR2 ANQGSEA. V dropped 6 bases and J dropped 8; count of bases not matched to a gene: 8.

The chain combines TRBV2 with TRBJ1-1, with TRBD1 as a possible D gene (6 bases). This CDR3 is 14 amino acids long. V was trimmed by 5 bases and J by 5 bases, leaving 15 bases between them. Germline loops: CDR1 SNHLY, CDR2 FYNNEI. CDR3 DNA sequence: TGTGCCAGCAGTTCGTCAGGGGCGAGGACTGAAGCTTTCTTT. Amino acids: CASSSSGARTEAFF.

The chain carries TRBV2 and TRBJ2-7, with 10 bases identical to TRBD1. This CDR3 has 15 residues. Germline assignment: CDR1 SNHLY and CDR2 FYNNEI. With 5 bases clipped from V and 4 bases from J, the junction kept 8 bases outside the gene matches. In DNA form, the CDR3 reads TGTGCCAGCAGTTTGACAGGGGGCGCAGGTTACGAGCAGTACTTC. Its protein is CASSLTGGAGYEQYF.

The genes are TRBV9 and TRBJ1-2, with TRBD1 matching over 9 bases. CDR3 length: 16 residues. V lost 1 base and J lost 0; bases outside the gene matches: 4. Germline CDR1 is SGDLS and CDR2 is YYNGEE. The chain's CDR3 is CASSVSGDRANYGYTF. DNA for the CDR3: TGTGCCAGCAGCGTATCGGGGGACAGGGCTAACTATGGCTACACCTTC. The complete variable domain, with remaining parts taken from reference TRBV9 and TRBJ1-2, reads DSGVTQTPKHLITATGQRVTLRCSPRSGDLSVYWYQQSLDQGLQFLIQYYNGEERAKGNILERFSAQQFPDLHSELNLSSLELGDSALYFCASSVSGDRANYGYTFGSGTRLTVV.

The chain joins TRBV5-1 to TRBJ1-3, with D unclear. Germline V lookup: CDR1 SGHRS, CDR2 YFSETQ. Between the trimmed V and J ends, which lost 1 base and 3 bases, there was a span of 8 bases. This CDR3 has 14 amino acids. The CDR3 DNA reads TGCGCCAGCAGCTTGTCGCAGAATGGAAACACCATATATTTT. It is translated as CASSLSQNGNTIYF. The entire variable domain, with the rest obtained from reference TRBV5-1 and TRBJ1-3, is as follows: KAGVTQTPRYLIKTRGQQVTLSCSPISGHRSVSWYQQTPGQGLQFLFEYFSETQRNKGNFPGRFSGRQFSNSRSEMNVSTLELGDSALYLCASSLSQNGNTIYFGEGSWLTVV.

The chain carries TRBV11-2 and TRBJ1-1; maybe TRBD1 (5 bases). Germline CDR1 and CDR2: SGHAT and FQNNGV. The CDR3 has 14 residues. V was pared by 3 bases and J by 4 bases, with 12 bases between. The CDR3 DNA follows: TGTGCCAGCAGCTTTTTGACAGCTTTCACTGAAGCTTTCTTT. It codes for CASSFLTAFTEAFF.

The chain has TRBV10-1 and TRBJ2-1; TRBD1 agrees at 7 bases. This CDR3 has 15 amino acids. Looked up from germline, CDR1 is WNHNN and CDR2 is SYGVQD (reference sequence). The V and J ends lost 6 bases and 2 bases, in that order; junction bases with no gene match: 7. The CDR3 reads CASSREGAPYNEQFF. The CDR3 DNA follows: TGCGCCAGCAGCCGCGAGGGGGCACCCTACAATGAGCAGTTCTTC.

This chain links TRBV2 with TRBJ1-5, with TRBD1 matching over 8 bases. Germline V gene lookup returns CDR1 SNHLY and CDR2 FYNNEI. The CDR3 has 15 residues. The V gene end was trimmed by 4 bases and the J gene end by 7 bases; junction bases not matched to a gene: 9. CDR3 sequence (DNA): TGTGCCAGCAGTGTTGCGACAGGGGATAGGCAGCCCCAGCATTTT. Translated, it gives CASSVATGDRQPQHF.

This chain uses TRBV7-3 with TRBJ2-5; possibly TRBD2 for D (6 bases). Germline V gives CDR1 SGHTA, CDR2 FQGTGA. The V end was cut by 0 bases, the J end by 4 bases, with 12 bases between. The CDR3 has 15 residues. CDR3 DNA: TGTGCCAGCAGCTTAACGGGGGGAGAAGTAGAGACCCAGTACTTC. It translates to CASSLTGGEVETQYF.

The chain uses TRBV5-1 and TRBJ2-5; TRBD2 matches at 8 bases. The CDR3 is made up of 16 amino acids. Trimming at V came to 7 bases and at J to 4 bases, leaving 15 bases not matched to a gene. Per the germline V gene, CDR1 is SGHRS and CDR2 is YFSETQ. CDR3: CASGLDPGLGAETQYF. The DNA for the CDR3 is TGCGCCAGCGGGCTGGACCCGGGACTAGGAGCAGAGACCCAGTACTTC.

The V call is TRBV10-3, the J call TRBJ2-7; TRBD2 matches at 9 bases. The CDR3 has 15 residues. Germline loops: CDR1 ENHRY, CDR2 SYGVKD. Losses at the gene ends were 3 bases for V and 5 bases for J; bases not matched to a gene: 8. CDR3 sequence reads: CAISDRLAEVDEQYF. The CDR3 DNA is TGTGCCATCAGTGATCGACTAGCGGAGGTGGACGAGCAGTACTTC.

This clone was counted once. This chain connects TRBV28 to TRBJ2-1; D remains unclear. The germline V and J ends were trimmed by 6 bases and 6 bases, with 9 bases remaining between them. The CDR3 runs to 12 residues. The V gene's germline CDR1 is MDHEN and CDR2 SYDVKM. CDR3 DNA sequence: TGTGCCAGCAGCTACGATGGCAATGAGCAGTTCTTC. As protein: CASSYDGNEQFF.

This clone was seen just once. The chain joins TRBV29-1 to TRBJ2-2; 8 nucleotides align to TRBD1. V was pared by 5 bases and J by 0 bases, with 2 bases of the junction left unmatched. This CDR3 region has 14 residues. Germline V CDR1 and CDR2: SQVTM, ANQGSEA. The DNA for the CDR3 is TGCAGCGTTCGACAGGGGACGAACACCGGGGAGCTGTTTTTT. Its translation is CSVRQGTNTGELFF.

The V and J genes are TRBV7-8 and TRBJ1-2; D ambiguous. The CDR3 totals 16 residues. Germline CDR1 SGHVS, CDR2 FQNEAQ. V shed 5 bases and J shed 1 base, with 17 bases lying between them. CDR3 nucleotides: TGTGCCAGCAGCCCGGGCGGACGTCTGGTTAACTATGGCTACACCTTC. This encodes CASSPGGRLVNYGYTF.

V is TRBV6-1 and J is TRBJ2-7; D might be TRBD2 (6 bases). V lost 6 bases to trimming and J lost 2 bases, with 14 bases between them. CDR3 length: 14 residues. Germline V gene data show CDR1 as MNHNS and CDR2 as SASEGT. Written as DNA, the CDR3 is TGTGCCAGCAGGGCCGGAGGGCCGCCCTACGAGCAGTACTTC. Residues: CASRAGGPPYEQYF.

This chain joins TRBV5-6 and TRBJ2-7; TRBD1 matches at 10 bases. The germline CDR1 and CDR2 sequences are SGHDT and YYEEEE. The CDR3 loop spans 14 amino acids. V dropped 0 bases and J dropped 6; count of bases not matched to a gene: 3. CDR3: CASSLEGTGVEQYF. In DNA form, the CDR3 reads TGTGCCAGCAGCTTGGAAGGGACAGGGGTCGAGCAGTACTTC.

This chain joins TRBV5-1 and TRBJ2-3, with D uncertain. Per the germline V gene, CDR1 is SGHRS and CDR2 is YFSETQ. This CDR3 is built from 15 residues. Trimming left V 1 base short and J 1 base short, with 10 bases between. The CDR3 DNA reads as TGCGCCAGCAGCTTGATCGAGTCAGGCACAGATACGCAGTATTTT. Translating it yields CASSLIESGTDTQYF.

The chain carries TRBV30 and TRBJ2-7; D possibly matches TRBD1 or TRBD2 (9 bases each). Trimming took off 3 bases at V and 7 bases at J, with 22 bases between the two ends. This CDR3 has 15 residues. Per germline, CDR1 GTSNPN and CDR2 SVGIG (reference sequence). The CDR3 DNA reads TGTGCCTGGAGGATTGCGGGGGGGACAGGGTCTGAGCAGTACTTC. Its protein is CAWRIAGGTGSEQYF. The variable domain in full, with the rest retrieved from reference TRBV30 and TRBJ2-7, is SQTIHQWPATLVQPVGSPLSLECTVEGTSNPNLYWYRQAAGRGLQLLFYSVGIGQISSEVPQNLSASRPQDRQFILSSKKLLLSDSGFYLCAWRIAGGTGSEQYFGPGTRLTVT.

Only a few counts were recorded for this clone. V gene TRBV7-9 combines with J gene TRBJ1-2, with TRBD1 matching 7 bases. Germline V CDR1 and CDR2: SEHNR, FQNEAQ (reference sequence). The V gene end was trimmed by 4 bases and the J gene end by 6 bases; junction bases not matched to a gene: 8. This CDR3 spans 14 amino acids. The CDR3 coding sequence is TGTGCCAGCAGCTCCCGGGACAGTCTGGATGGCTACACCTTC. Encoded protein: CASSSRDSLDGYTF.

J is TRBJ2-7 and V is TRBV2, with a tentative D call TRBD2 (6 bases). From germline, CDR1 is SNHLY and CDR2 FYNNEI. The V end lost 7 bases, the J end lost 5 bases, and 12 bases lay between the germline ends. The CDR3 consists of 12 residues. The CDR3 DNA sequence: TGTGCCAGCACCTGGGGGAGGAACGAGCAGTACTTC. Amino acid sequence: CASTWGRNEQYF.

The chain links TRBV10-2 to TRBJ1-5, with D maybe TRBD1 (5 bases). CDR3 length: 15 amino acids. Germline CDR1 reads WSHSY; CDR2 reads SAAADI. Trimming shortened V by 0 bases and J by 3 bases, and 9 bases separated the two germline ends. CDR3 DNA: TGCGCCAGCAGTGAGTCGCTAGGGGACAATCAGCCCCAGCATTTT. Its translation: CASSESLGDNQPQHF.